These T cell receptor beta chains were read from a single sample in a study of radiation and T cells in renal cell carcinoma. The data were produced by immunoSEQ multiplex PCR, yet TCRdb's version contains in-frame clones alone and is incomplete. The sample lists over 85,000 clones; under 90% were seen once. Sequenced here: blood, sampled from a patient whose treatment included radiotherapy and nephrectomy. The receptors here all came from a man between 60 and 75 years old with renal cell carcinoma. Both conserved end residues are part of each CDR3.

CDR3 length: 16
V gene: TRBV5-4
CDR3 protein: CASSSPRLAGAETQYF

CDR3 length: 13
V gene: TRBV27
CDR3 protein: CASSLSSGSTQYF

CDR3 length: 20
V gene: TRBV19
CDR3 protein: CASSLGAGATTIVKNTEAFF

CDR3 length: 17
V gene: TRBV6-1
CDR3 protein: CASSGGGQLTWGTEAFF

CDR3 length: 15
V gene: TRBV12-5
CDR3 protein: CASGNIAGGQETQYF

CDR3 length: 14
V gene: TRBV6-6
CDR3 protein: CASRWTGLTYEQYF

CDR3 length: 17
V gene: TRBV7-2
CDR3 protein: CASSLAHAGFSYNEQFF

CDR3 length: 16
V gene: TRBV7-2
CDR3 protein: CASSRGTGLGTGELFF

CDR3 length: 15
V gene: TRBV10-1
CDR3 protein: CASSEDGSPSYEQYF

CDR3 length: 15
V gene: TRBV28
CDR3 protein: CAGSTASSYNSPLHF

CDR3 length: 15
V gene: TRBV5-4
CDR3 protein: CASSLSDRANTEAFF

CDR3 length: 14
V gene: TRBV7-2
CDR3 protein: CASSPQGTTDEQYF

CDR3 length: 15
V gene: TRBV6-5
CDR3 protein: CASILRRGVSGELFF

CDR3 length: 16
V gene: TRBV25-1
CDR3 protein: CASSAQGSSWDDGYTF

CDR3 length: 15
V gene: TRBV5-1
CDR3 protein: CASSTGQGLGDTQYF

CDR3 length: 18
V gene: TRBV4-2
CDR3 protein: CASSQRRLGAGGRNEQFF

CDR3 length: 14
V gene: TRBV5-1
CDR3 protein: CASSLAGGQETQYF

CDR3 length: 13
V gene: TRBV7-3
CDR3 protein: CASSLNRLARQFF

CDR3 length: 14
V gene: TRBV27
CDR3 protein: CASSLKPLQDEQFF

CDR3 length: 15
V gene: TRBV4-1
CDR3 protein: CASSLTLAGLYEQYF

CDR3 length: 17
V gene: TRBV5-1
CDR3 protein: CASSLGAASSGANVLTF

CDR3 length: 13
V gene: TRBV29-1
CDR3 protein: CSVADRGGETQYF

CDR3 length: 16
V gene: TRBV5-1
CDR3 protein: CASSGGTDLLIYGYTF

CDR3 length: 14
V gene: TRBV29-1
CDR3 protein: CSVEGGQGFYEQYF

CDR3 length: 15
V gene: TRBV10-1
CDR3 protein: CASSESAGGVETQYF

CDR3 length: 15
V gene: TRBV2
CDR3 protein: CASRGAGRRNTEAFF

CDR3 length: 12
V gene: TRBV10-3
CDR3 protein: CAIRQGSYEQYF

CDR3 length: 11
V gene: TRBV9
CDR3 protein: CASSVGTDYTF

CDR3 length: 17
V gene: TRBV25-1
CDR3 protein: CASSSLTGTHSGNTIYF

CDR3 length: 15
V gene: TRBV9
CDR3 protein: CASSVDSGATDTQYF

CDR3 length: 16
V gene: TRBV18
CDR3 protein: CASSPRTSGGTDTQYF

CDR3 length: 13
V gene: TRBV27
CDR3 protein: CASSLNPFEPQHF

CDR3 length: 15
V gene: TRBV25-1
CDR3 protein: CASSGGKLNNYEQYF

CDR3 length: 12
V gene: TRBV4-2
CDR3 protein: CASRLNRDGYTF

CDR3 length: 14
V gene: TRBV19
CDR3 protein: CATTVGQATDTQYF

CDR3 length: 15
V gene: TRBV4-1
CDR3 protein: CASSQGGGRNQPQHF

CDR3 length: 13
V gene: TRBV19
CDR3 protein: CASNKGRQETQYF

CDR3 length: 14
V gene: TRBV9
CDR3 protein: CASSATGSGDTQYF

CDR3 length: 15
V gene: TRBV7-9
CDR3 protein: CASSFDSGRAYEQYF

CDR3 length: 16
V gene: TRBV19
CDR3 protein: CASSIGGANQYNEQFF

CDR3 length: 15
V gene: TRBV19
CDR3 protein: CASSGLAGGGNEQFF

CDR3 length: 18
V gene: TRBV5-1
CDR3 protein: CASSSGAGLHSGANVLTF

CDR3 length: 13
V gene: TRBV7-3
CDR3 protein: CASSTTGGYGYTF

CDR3 length: 15
V gene: TRBV4-2
CDR3 protein: CASSQRDRGSSEQYF

CDR3 length: 16
V gene: TRBV27
CDR3 protein: CASSLGDSLQSETQYF

CDR3 length: 17
V gene: TRBV7-9
CDR3 protein: CASSLGRGTSGSYEQYF

CDR3 length: 14
V gene: TRBV28
CDR3 protein: CASRLGVIGDGYTF

CDR3 length: 14
V gene: TRBV25-1
CDR3 protein: CASSARDRVYEQYF

CDR3 length: 15
V gene: TRBV9
CDR3 protein: CASSVRDRGGNEQFF